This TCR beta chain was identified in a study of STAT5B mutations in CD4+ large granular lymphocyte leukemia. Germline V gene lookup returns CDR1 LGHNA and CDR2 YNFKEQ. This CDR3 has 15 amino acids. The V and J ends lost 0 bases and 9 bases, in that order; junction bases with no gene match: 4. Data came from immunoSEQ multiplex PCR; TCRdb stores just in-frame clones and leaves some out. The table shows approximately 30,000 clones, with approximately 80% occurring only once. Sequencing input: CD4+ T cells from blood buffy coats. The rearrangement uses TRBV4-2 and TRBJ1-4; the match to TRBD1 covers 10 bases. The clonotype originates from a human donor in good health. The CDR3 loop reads CASSQDRGQGQKLFF. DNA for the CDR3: TGTGCCAGCAGCCAAGATCGGGGACAGGGGCAAAAACTGTTTTTT.